This T cell receptor (beta chain) comes out of a study of response to subunit inactivated influenza vaccine. Study outcomes and limitations: There was a suggestion from the authors that each seasonal influenza vaccination recruits few new T cells.

V was pared by 5 bases and J by 5 bases, with 9 bases of the junction left unmatched. The CDR3 spans 18 residues. TCRdb redid the calling of the RT-PCR reads with MiXCR, one entry per CDR3 protein. The sample yields 650,000 to 850,000 distinct CDR3 sequences, approximately 15% seen once. Note on this clonotype: The target antigen is unknown.

This specimen consisted of PBMCs from blood, obtained 14 to 15 days before vaccination. The sequence derives from a man over 45 who received an inactivated influenza vaccine. The chain has TRBV12-3 or TRBV12-4 and TRBJ2-2; TRBD2 matches at 15 bases. The chain's CDR3 is CASSEFPGLAGGTGELFF. The DNA for the CDR3 is TGTGCCAGCAGTGAATTCCCGGGACTAGCGGGAGGTACCGGGGAGCTGTTTTTT.